The present TCR beta chain was sequenced within a study of glioma-infiltrating T cells. Per germline, CDR1 LNHNV and CDR2 YYDKDF (reference sequence). This CDR3 is built from 15 residues. Using RNA template, CDR3s of TCR alpha and beta were amplified with iRepertoire arm-PCR. One-step reverse transcription and amplification started from approximately 100-400 ng of tissue mRNA or PBMC total RNA. TCRdb re-called the multiplex PCR reads with MiXCR, one entry per CDR3 protein. This sample has under 150,000 distinct CDR3 sequences, with around 25% found just once. A remark on this clonotype: Antigen specificity is unknown. An end of the junction does not agree with germline; a read error may underlie this.

Notes on the study in general: Gliomas, especially low-grade, showed above-expected tissue-blood divergence; non-neoplastic patients showed below. Only very few CDR3 sequences appeared in both tissue and blood.

This TCR derives from a human donor with low-grade glioma or glioblastoma, undergoing nonglioma brain surgery, or in good health (not recorded which). The gene calls are TRBV15 and TRBJ1-2; D not certain. Sequences were obtained from glioma tissue, nonneoplastic brain tissue, or PBMCs (not recorded which). CDR3 in amino acids: CATRRDPGPLDGYTF. The CDR3 coding sequence is TGTGCCACCAGAAGAGATCCCGGGCCCCTCGATGGCTACACCTTC.